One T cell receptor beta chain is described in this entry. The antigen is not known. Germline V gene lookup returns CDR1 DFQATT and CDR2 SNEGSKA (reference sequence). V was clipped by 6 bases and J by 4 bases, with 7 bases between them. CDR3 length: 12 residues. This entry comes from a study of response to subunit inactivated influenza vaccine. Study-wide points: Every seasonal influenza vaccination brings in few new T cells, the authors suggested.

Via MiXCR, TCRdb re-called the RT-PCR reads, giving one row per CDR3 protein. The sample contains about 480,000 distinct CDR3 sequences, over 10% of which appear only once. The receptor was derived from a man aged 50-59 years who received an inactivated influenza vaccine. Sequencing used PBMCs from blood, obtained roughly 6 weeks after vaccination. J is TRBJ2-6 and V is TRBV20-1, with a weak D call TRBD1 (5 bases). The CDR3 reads CSARQGANVLTF. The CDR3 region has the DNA TGCAGTGCGAGACAGGGGGCCAACGTCCTGACTTTC.